This T cell receptor (beta chain) was sequenced for a study of PD-L1 blockade in urothelial cancer. CDR3 size: 15 residues. Germline CDR1 and CDR2: SGHAT and FQNNGV. Trimming took off 5 bases at V and 4 bases at J, with 17 bases between the two ends. Time point described: pretreatment peripheral blood. Clones were read by immunoSEQ multiplex PCR, and TCRdb kept only the in-frame ones, dropping some. The profile shows about 43,000 clones, 80% of them singletons. The chain combines TRBV11-2 with TRBJ2-5, with D hard to call. The TCR was taken from a man in his fifties or sixties with urothelial cancer. This material consisted of PBMCs, taken around atezolizumab (anti-PD-L1) treatment. The CDR3 loop reads CASSPYLSERETQYF. The CDR3 DNA reads as TGTGCCAGCAGCCCTTATTTGAGTGAACGAGAGACCCAGTACTTC.